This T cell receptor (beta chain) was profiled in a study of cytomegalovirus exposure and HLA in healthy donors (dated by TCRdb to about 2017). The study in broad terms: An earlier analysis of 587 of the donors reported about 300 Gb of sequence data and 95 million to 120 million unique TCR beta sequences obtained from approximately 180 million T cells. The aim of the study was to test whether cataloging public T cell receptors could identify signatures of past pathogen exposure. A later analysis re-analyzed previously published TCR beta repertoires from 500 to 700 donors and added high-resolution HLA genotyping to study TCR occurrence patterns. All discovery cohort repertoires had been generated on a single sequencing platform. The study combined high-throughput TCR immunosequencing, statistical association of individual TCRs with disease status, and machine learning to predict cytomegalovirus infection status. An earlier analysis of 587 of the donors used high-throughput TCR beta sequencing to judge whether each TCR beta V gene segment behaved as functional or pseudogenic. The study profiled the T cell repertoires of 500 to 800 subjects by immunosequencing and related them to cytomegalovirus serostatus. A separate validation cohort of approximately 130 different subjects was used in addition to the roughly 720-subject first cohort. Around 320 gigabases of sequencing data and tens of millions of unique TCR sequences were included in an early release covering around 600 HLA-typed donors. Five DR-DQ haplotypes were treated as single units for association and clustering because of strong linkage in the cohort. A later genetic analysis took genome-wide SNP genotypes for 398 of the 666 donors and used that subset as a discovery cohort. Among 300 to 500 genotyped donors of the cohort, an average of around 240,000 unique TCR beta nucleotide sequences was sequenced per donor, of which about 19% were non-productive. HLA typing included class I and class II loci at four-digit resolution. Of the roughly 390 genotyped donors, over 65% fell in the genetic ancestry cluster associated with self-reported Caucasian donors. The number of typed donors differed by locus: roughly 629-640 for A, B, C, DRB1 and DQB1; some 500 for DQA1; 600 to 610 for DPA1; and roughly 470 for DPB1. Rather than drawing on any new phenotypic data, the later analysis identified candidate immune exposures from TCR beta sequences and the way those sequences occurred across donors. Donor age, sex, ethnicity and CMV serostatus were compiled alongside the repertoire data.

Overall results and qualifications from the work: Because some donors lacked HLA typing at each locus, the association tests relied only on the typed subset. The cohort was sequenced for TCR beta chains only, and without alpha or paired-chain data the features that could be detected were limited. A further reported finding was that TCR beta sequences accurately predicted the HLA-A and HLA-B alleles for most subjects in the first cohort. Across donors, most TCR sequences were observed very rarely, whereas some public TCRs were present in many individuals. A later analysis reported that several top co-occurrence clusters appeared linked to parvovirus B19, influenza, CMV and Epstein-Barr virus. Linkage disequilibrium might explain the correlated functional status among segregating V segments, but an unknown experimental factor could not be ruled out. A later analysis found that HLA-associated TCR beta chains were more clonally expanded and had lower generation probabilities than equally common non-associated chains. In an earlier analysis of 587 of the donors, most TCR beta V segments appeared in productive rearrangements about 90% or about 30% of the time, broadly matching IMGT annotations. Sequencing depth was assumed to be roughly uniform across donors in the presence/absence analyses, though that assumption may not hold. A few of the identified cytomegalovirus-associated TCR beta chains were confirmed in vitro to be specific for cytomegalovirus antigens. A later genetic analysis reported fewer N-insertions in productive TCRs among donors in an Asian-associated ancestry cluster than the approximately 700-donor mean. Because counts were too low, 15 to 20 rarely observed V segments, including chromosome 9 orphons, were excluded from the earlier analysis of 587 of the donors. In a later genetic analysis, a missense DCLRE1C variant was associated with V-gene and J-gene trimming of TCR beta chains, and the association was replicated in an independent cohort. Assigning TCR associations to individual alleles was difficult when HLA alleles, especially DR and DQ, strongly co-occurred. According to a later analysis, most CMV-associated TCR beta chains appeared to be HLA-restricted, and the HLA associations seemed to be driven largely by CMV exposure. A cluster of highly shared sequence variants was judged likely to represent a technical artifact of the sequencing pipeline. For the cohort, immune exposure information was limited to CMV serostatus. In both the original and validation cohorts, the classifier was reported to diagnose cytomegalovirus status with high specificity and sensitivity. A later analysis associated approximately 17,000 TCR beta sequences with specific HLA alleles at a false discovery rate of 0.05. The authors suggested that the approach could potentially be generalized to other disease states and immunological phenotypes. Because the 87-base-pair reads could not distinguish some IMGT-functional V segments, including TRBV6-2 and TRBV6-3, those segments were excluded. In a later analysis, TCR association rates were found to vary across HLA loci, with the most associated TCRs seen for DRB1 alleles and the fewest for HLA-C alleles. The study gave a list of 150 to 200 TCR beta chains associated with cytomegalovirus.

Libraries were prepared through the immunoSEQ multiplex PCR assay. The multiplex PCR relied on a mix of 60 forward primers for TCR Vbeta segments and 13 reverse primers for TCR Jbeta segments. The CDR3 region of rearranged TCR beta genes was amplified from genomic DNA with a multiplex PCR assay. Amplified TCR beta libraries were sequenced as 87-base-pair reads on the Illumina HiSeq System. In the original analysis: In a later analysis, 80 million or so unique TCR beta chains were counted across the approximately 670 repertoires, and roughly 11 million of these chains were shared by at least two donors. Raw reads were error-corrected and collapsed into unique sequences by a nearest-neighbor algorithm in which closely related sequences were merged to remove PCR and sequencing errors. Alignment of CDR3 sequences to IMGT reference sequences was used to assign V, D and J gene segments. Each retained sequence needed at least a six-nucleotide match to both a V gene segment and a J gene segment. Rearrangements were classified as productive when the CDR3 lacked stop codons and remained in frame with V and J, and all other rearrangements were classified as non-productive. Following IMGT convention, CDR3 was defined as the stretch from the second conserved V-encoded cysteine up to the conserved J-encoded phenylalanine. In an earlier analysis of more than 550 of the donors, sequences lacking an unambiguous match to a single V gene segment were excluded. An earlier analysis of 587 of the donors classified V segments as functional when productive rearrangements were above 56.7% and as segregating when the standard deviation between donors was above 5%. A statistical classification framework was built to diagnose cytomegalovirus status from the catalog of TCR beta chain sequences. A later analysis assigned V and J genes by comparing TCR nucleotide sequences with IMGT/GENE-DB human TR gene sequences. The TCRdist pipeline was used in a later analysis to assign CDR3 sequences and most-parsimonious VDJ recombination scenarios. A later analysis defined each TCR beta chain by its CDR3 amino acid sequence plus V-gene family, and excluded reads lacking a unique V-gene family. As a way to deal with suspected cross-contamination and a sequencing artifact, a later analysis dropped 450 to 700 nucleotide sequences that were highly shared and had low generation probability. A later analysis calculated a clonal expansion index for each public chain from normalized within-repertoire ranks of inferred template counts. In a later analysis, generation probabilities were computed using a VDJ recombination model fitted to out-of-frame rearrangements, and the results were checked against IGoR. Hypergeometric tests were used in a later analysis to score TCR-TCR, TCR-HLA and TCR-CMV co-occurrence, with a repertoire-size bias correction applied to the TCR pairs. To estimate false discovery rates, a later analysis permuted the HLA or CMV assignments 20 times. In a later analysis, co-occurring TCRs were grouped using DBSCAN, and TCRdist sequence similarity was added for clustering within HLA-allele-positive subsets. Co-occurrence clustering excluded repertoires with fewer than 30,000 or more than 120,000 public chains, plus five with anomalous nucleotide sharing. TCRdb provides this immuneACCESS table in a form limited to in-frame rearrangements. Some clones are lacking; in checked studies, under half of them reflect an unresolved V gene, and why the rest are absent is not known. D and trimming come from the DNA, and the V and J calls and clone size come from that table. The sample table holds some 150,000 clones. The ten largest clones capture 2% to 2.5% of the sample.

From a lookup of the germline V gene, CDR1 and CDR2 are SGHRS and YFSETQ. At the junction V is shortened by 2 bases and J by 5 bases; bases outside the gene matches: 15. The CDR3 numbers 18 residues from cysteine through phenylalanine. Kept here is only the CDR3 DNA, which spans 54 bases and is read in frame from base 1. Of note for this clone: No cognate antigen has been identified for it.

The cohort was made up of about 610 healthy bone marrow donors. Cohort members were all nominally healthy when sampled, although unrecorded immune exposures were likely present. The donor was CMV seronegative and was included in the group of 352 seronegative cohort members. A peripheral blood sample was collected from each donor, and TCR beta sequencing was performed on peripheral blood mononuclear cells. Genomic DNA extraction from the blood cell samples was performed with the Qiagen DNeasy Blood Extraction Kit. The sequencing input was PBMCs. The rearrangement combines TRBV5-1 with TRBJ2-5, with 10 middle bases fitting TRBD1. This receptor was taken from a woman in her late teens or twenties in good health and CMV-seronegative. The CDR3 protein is CASSLGTGARSAEETQYF. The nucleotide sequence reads TGCGCCAGCAGCTTAGGGACAGGGGCCCGCTCCGCGGAGGAGACCCAGTACTTC.